This TCR beta chain was documented in a study of blood T cells in healthy people across ages. This clonotype showed up just a few times. Its antigen is unidentified. Whole-study results and caveats: Diversity of TCR beta correlated strongly with naive T cell percentage.

It was with a sample-barcoded 5' primer and a J-beta primer mix that a second PCR of about 7 to 12 cycles was run. Carrying 12 random nucleotides, a template-switch adaptor labeled each individual cDNA molecule. At least 2.5 million CDR3-containing paired-end reads were obtained per sample. TCRdb recomputed calls from the 5' RACE reads with MiXCR, one row per CDR3 protein. The data hold about 1.8 million distinct CDR3 sequences, with roughly 49% observed a single time. This CDR3 comprises 11 residues. CDR1 DFQATT and CDR2 SNEGSKA come from the germline V gene (reference sequence). Between the trimmed V and J ends, which lost 6 bases and 4 bases, there was a span of 6 bases. Aged roughly 6 to 100, donors were systemically healthy Caucasians from Russia.

The sequenced sample was blood. The receptor's source is a woman aged 40 to 50 in good health. This chain joins TRBV20-1 and TRBJ1-4; D remains unclear. CDR3 amino acids: CSARLNEKLFF. The CDR3 bases are TGCAGTGCCAGGCTTAATGAAAAACTGTTTTTT.